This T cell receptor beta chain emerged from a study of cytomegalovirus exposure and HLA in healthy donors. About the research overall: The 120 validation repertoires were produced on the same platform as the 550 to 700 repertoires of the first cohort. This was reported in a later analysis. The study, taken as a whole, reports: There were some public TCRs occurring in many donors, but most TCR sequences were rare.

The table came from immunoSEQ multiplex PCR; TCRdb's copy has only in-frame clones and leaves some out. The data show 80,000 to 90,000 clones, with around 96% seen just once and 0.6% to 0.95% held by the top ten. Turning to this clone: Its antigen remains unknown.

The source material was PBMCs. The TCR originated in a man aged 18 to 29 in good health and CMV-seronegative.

The CDR3 nucleotides are TGTGCCAGCAGCTTAGATGGGCTAGCGGAAGAGACCCAGTACTTC. Translating it yields CASSLDGLAEETQYF. The rearrangement links TRBV11-3 to TRBJ2-5; TRBD2 matches 7 bases. The CDR3 loop spans 15 amino acids. CDR1 is SGHNT and CDR2 is YENEEA in the germline V gene. The trim removed 0 bases at V and 3 bases at J, leaving 4 bases unmatched.